This T cell receptor beta chain was found in a study of brain T cells in children with intractable seizures. CDR1 is SGHRS, CDR2 YFSETQ, per germline. Trimming removed 2 bases from V and 4 bases from J, with 13 bases in between. This CDR3 has 15 amino acids. Sequencing was performed with immunoSEQ multiplex PCR; in TCRdb, only in-frame clones are kept and a portion is missing. The sample lists about 350,000 clones, over 85% occurring once. Specified time point: blood from clinic visit 5 months post-surgery; TSC patient then seizure free. This sequence joins TRBV5-1 and TRBJ2-1; perhaps TRBD1 as D (5 bases). This sequence was found in a boy under two years old with tuberous sclerosis and intractable seizures. The sample was peripheral blood, taken more than 4 months after surgery. This CDR3 reads CASSFRRGSYNEQFF. The CDR3 coding sequence is TGCGCCAGCAGCTTTCGAAGGGGATCTTACAATGAGCAGTTCTTC.